The source of this TCR beta chain is a study of T cells in Graves' hyperthyroidism and ophthalmopathy. Not enrolled were patients with uncontrolled infection, other autoimmune disease, pregnancy or lactation. The authors obtained PBMCs from about 9.5 ml of fresh peripheral blood. Trimming left V 3 bases short and J 2 bases short, with 14 bases between. CDR3 length equals 15 residues. Germline lookup yields CDR1 SGHTA and CDR2 FQGNSA. This clonotype appeared many times. Its antigen is still unknown. From RNA transcripts, TCR beta CDR3 regions were amplified. With the HTBI primer set, the TCR CDR3 went through a first round of RT-PCR. A single record per CDR3 protein comes from TCRdb applying MiXCR to the multiplex PCR reads. The table includes about 400,000 distinct CDR3 sequences, 15% to 19% detected once. Study findings and constraints: A 13 V-J signature model discriminated ophthalmopathy versus stable hyperthyroidism. Model-based prediction identified ophthalmopathy a median 6.5 months prior to its onset.

This chain connects TRBV7-2 to TRBJ2-7; TRBD2 might be the D (6 bases). The source of this sequence is a woman under 30 with Graves' hyperthyroidism that later progressed to Graves' ophthalmopathy. Source material: blood. CDR3 sequence reads: CASSFTAGRTYEQYF. The CDR3 nucleotides read TGTGCCAGCAGCTTCACGGCGGGACGCACCTACGAGCAGTACTTC.